This T cell receptor beta chain was sequenced during a study of radiotherapy plus CTLA-4 blockade in lung cancer. The CDR3 has 15 residues. CDR1 LNHDA and CDR2 SQIVND come from the germline V gene (reference sequence). The V and J ends lost 5 bases and 8 bases, in that order; junction bases with no gene match: 7. This clone was counted once. Clones were sequenced by immunoSEQ multiplex PCR, and TCRdb holds only the in-frame ones, with some missing. This sample has approximately 83,000 clones, with 60% to 85% found just once. This rearrangement joins TRBV19 to TRBJ1-6; 9 positions match TRBD1. The origin of this receptor is a human donor with non-small cell lung cancer who had a partial response to radiotherapy plus ipilimumab. Some clones in this sample may be carry-over from other donors' samples. The specimen was peripheral blood, collected from a patient treated with radiotherapy plus ipilimumab. The CDR3 reads CASSDYTGGDSPLHF. The CDR3 nucleotides read TGTGCCAGTAGTGACTACACAGGGGGCGATTCACCCCTCCACTTT.